Shown below are 27 T cell receptor beta chains from a single sample sequenced in a study of CD8 T cells in ankylosing spondylitis. TCRdb called the 5' RACE reads again in MiXCR, with one record for every CDR3 protein. The sample records 200,000 to 300,000 distinct CDR3 sequences, 8% to 9.5% being singletons. The sequenced sample was blood, either unsorted or a sorted T cell fraction (not recorded which). The source of these receptors is a male donor with ankylosing spondylitis or in good health (not recorded which).

The rearrangement links TRBV13 to TRBJ2-1; possibly TRBD1 for D (6 bases). The germline V and J ends were trimmed by 3 bases and 2 bases, with 11 bases remaining between them. Germline-derived CDR1 and CDR2 are PRHDT and FYEKMQ (reference sequence). The CDR3 loop spans 15 amino acids. CDR3 protein: CASSLQGMAYNEQFF. CDR3 coding DNA: TGTGCCAGCAGCTTGCAGGGGATGGCCTACAATGAGCAGTTCTTC.

This clonotype has ten or more counts. This CDR3 reads CSAREGGGAPLHF. The CDR3 region has the DNA TGCAGTGCTAGAGAGGGGGGGGGCGCACCCCTCCACTTT. The rearrangement uses TRBV20-1 and TRBJ1-6, with D perhaps matching TRBD1 (6 bases). CDR1 and CDR2 (germline): DFQATT, SNEGSKA (reference sequence). With 0 bases removed from V and 11 bases from J, the gap between germline ends came to 11 bases. The CDR3 has 13 residues.

This clonotype showed up many times. The chain is built from TRBV13 and TRBJ1-1, with D maybe TRBD1 (6 bases). V was pared by 5 bases and J by 1 base, with 14 bases between. The CDR3 runs to 15 residues. Germline V CDR1 and CDR2: PRHDT, FYEKMQ (reference sequence). The CDR3 bases are TGTGCCAGCAGCCTTAGTGGGGGCGGGAACACTGAAGCTTTCTTT. The encoded protein is CASSLSGGGNTEAFF.

J is TRBJ2-1 and V is TRBV19, with D possibly matching TRBD2 (5 bases). The CDR3 extends over 16 amino acids. V was shortened by 3 bases and J by 0 bases, with 12 bases between the two germline ends. Germline CDR1 is LNHDA and CDR2 is SQIVND (reference sequence). CDR3 DNA sequence: TGTGCCAGTAGTATCGAAGCGGCTAACTCCTACAATGAGCAGTTCTTC. Its protein product is CASSIEAANSYNEQFF.

This clonotype has at least ten counts. The gene calls are TRBV9 and TRBJ1-4; 7 nucleotides match TRBD1. Germline V gene sequence: CDR1 SGDLS, CDR2 YYNGEE. The length of the CDR3 is 16 residues. V shed 0 bases, J shed 3 bases, and the junction held 5 bases outside the gene matches. The CDR3 bases are TGTGCCAGCAGCGTAGCGCAGGGGGGTTCTAATGAAAAACTGTTTTTT. Translation gives CASSVAQGGSNEKLFF.

This clonotype was picked up many times. The chain carries TRBV28 and TRBJ1-2; D not resolved. The CDR3 has 13 residues. V shed 9 bases and J shed 0 bases, with 11 bases lying between them. The V gene's germline CDR1 is MDHEN and CDR2 SYDVKM. The CDR3 DNA sequence: TGTGCCAGTTTTTCTCTATCTAACTATGGCTACACCTTC. Its translation: CASFSLSNYGYTF.

This clonotype was observed many times. The gene calls are TRBV6-1 and TRBJ1-5; 8 bases are a match to TRBD1. The CDR3 extends over 15 amino acids. Germline V gives CDR1 MNHNS, CDR2 SASEGT. V shed 6 bases and J 4 bases; nucleotides not matched to a gene: 8. CDR3 loop: CASRAGQAFNQPQHF. DNA for the CDR3: TGTGCCAGCAGGGCGGGACAGGCATTTAATCAGCCCCAGCATTTT.

This clonotype showed up many times. This sequence joins TRBV5-1 and TRBJ1-1; the D gene is possibly TRBD1 (6 bases). The CDR3 consists of 16 residues. Trimming pared 4 bases from V and 2 bases from J, leaving 18 bases between. Germline V gene sequence: CDR1 SGHRS, CDR2 YFSETQ. As DNA, the CDR3 is TGCGCCAGCAGCATGGCCAGGGGACCTCCTAACACTGAAGCTTTCTTT. It is translated as CASSMARGPPNTEAFF.

This clonotype appeared many times. This chain joins TRBV29-1 and TRBJ2-7; 12 bases align to TRBD2. J gave up 3 bases and V 7 bases, and 1 base lay outside the gene matches. This CDR3 is built from 12 residues. Germline V lookup: CDR1 SQVTM, CDR2 ANQGSEA. CDR3 loop: CSGLAGDYEQYF. The CDR3 coding sequence is TGCAGCGGACTAGCGGGAGACTACGAGCAGTACTTC.

Ten or more counts support this clonotype. The rearrangement joins TRBV25-1 to TRBJ2-5; TRBD2 matches at 9 bases. Trimming removed 4 bases from V and 5 bases from J; junction bases left unmatched: 11. The CDR3 is 16 amino acids. Per the germline V gene, CDR1 is MGHDK and CDR2 is SYGVNS. The CDR3 here is CASSGGLAPGRETQYF. CDR3 DNA: TGTGCCAGCAGTGGGGGACTAGCTCCAGGGAGGGAGACCCAGTACTTC. Drawing the rest from reference TRBV25-1 and TRBJ2-5, the complete variable domain is EADIYQTPRYLVIGTGKKITLECSQTMGHDKMYWYQQDPGMELHLIHYSYGVNSTEKGDLSSESTVSRIRTEHFPLTLESARPSHTSQYLCASSGGLAPGRETQYFGPGTRLLVL.

This rearrangement joins TRBV7-2 to TRBJ2-7; tentatively, D is TRBD2 (6 bases). Germline loops: CDR1 SGHTA, CDR2 FQGNSA. The CDR3 has 17 residues. Trimming left V 4 bases short and J 1 base short, with 20 bases between. The CDR3 protein is CASSYTPGEALSYEQYF. CDR3 bases: TGTGCCAGCAGCTACACCCCGGGGGAGGCTTTATCCTACGAGCAGTACTTC.

This clonotype came up a few times. The CDR3 here is CSARVPGSTDTQYF. The CDR3 region has the DNA TGCAGTGCTAGAGTGCCCGGGAGCACAGATACGCAGTATTTT. The V gene is TRBV20-1, the J gene TRBJ2-3, with D unresolved. Per the germline V gene, CDR1 is DFQATT and CDR2 is SNEGSKA (reference sequence). The CDR3 has 14 residues. The V end was cut by 1 base, the J end by 0 bases, with 8 bases between.

This clonotype has a count of ten or more. The chain carries TRBV6-1 and TRBJ2-7; 9 nucleotides agree with TRBD1. The CDR3 is 15 residues long. V shed 2 bases and J 10 bases; nucleotides not matched to a gene: 12. The germline CDR1 and CDR2 sequences are MNHNS and SASEGT. In DNA form, the CDR3 reads TGTGCCAGCAGTGAATCAAGTACCGGGACAGGGACTCAGTACTTC. As protein: CASSESSTGTGTQYF.

This clonotype was seen at least ten times. The chain is built from TRBV7-6 and TRBJ2-7; 8 nucleotides match TRBD1. Germline-derived CDR1 and CDR2 are SGHVS and FNYEAQ. V shed 1 base, J shed 6 bases, and the junction held 5 bases outside the gene matches. CDR3 length: 14 residues. This chain's CDR3 is CASSLGQGLSEQYF. Written as DNA, the CDR3 is TGTGCCAGCAGCTTAGGACAGGGGTTGAGCGAGCAGTACTTC.

The chain is built from TRBV18 and TRBJ2-3; D is unresolved. The CDR3 consists of 11 residues. Germline V gene data show CDR1 as KGHSH and CDR2 as LQKENI. V lost 6 bases, J lost 5 bases, and 6 bases lay in between. CDR3 region: CASSPEDTQYF. CDR3 sequence (DNA): TGTGCCAGCTCTCCTGAAGATACGCAGTATTTT.

In this sample, this clonotype turned up many times. The gene calls are TRBV12-3 or TRBV12-4 and TRBJ2-1; 9 bases match TRBD2. The CDR3 sequence is 15 residues long. V lost 6 bases to trimming and J lost 6 bases; unmatched junction nucleotides: 9. The CDR3 protein is CASRHPSGAINEQFF. In DNA, the CDR3 is TGTGCCAGCAGACATCCTAGCGGGGCGATCAATGAGCAGTTCTTC.

This clonotype was observed a few times. This rearrangement joins TRBV30 to TRBJ2-7, with 9 bases lining up with TRBD1. The germline V gene encodes CDR1 GTSNPN and CDR2 SVGIG (reference sequence). Unmatched junction bases numbered 6, after V lost 0 bases and J lost 3 bases. The CDR3 covers 15 residues. CDR3 in DNA: TGTGCCTGGAGTGTACAAGGGACAGGGAGCTACGAGCAGTACTTC. This gives the protein CAWSVQGTGSYEQYF.

This clonotype was detected many times. The rearrangement uses TRBV6-1 and TRBJ2-1; 8 positions agree with TRBD2. Germline assignment: CDR1 MNHNS and CDR2 SASEGT. The junction had 7 bases not matched to a gene; V was cut back by 5 bases and J by 4 bases. The CDR3 is made up of 15 amino acids. The chain's CDR3 is CASSTRTSRYNEQFF. The CDR3 DNA sequence: TGTGCCAGCAGTACCCGGACTAGCAGATACAATGAGCAGTTCTTC.

This clonotype has a handful of counts. The chain couples TRBV5-1 to TRBJ2-1; 7 bases map to TRBD1. This CDR3 spans 15 amino acids. Trimming removed 2 bases from V and 7 bases from J; junction bases left unmatched: 9. The V gene's germline CDR1 is SGHRS and CDR2 YFSETQ. The CDR3 region is CASSLGGASENEQFF. The CDR3 DNA is TGCGCCAGCAGCTTAGGGGGCGCGAGTGAGAATGAGCAGTTCTTC.

This clonotype was observed at least ten times. CDR3: CASSRTLANTGELFF. CDR3 nucleotides: TGTGCCAGCAGCCGGACCCTCGCGAACACCGGGGAGCTGTTTTTT. The gene calls are TRBV11-1 and TRBJ2-2; the D is unclear. Germline CDR1 is SGHAT and CDR2 is FQDESV (reference sequence). The length of the CDR3 is 15 residues. V gave up 5 bases and J gave up 0 bases, with 10 bases separating them.

This clonotype has a count of ten or more. CDR3 DNA sequence: TGTGCCAGCAGCCTCGGAACCGGCATTGAGGGGGCTTTCTTT. Translated, it gives CASSLGTGIEGAFF. This sequence joins TRBV7-2 and TRBJ1-1; the D gene is possibly TRBD1 (5 bases). From germline, CDR1 is SGHTA and CDR2 FQGNSA. V lost 5 bases and J lost 11, with 21 bases in between. This CDR3 comprises 14 residues.

This clonotype was seen more than once but under ten times. The chain employs TRBV3-1 and TRBJ2-3, with TRBD2 matching over 8 bases. With V trimmed by 3 bases and J by 4 bases, 12 bases remained unmatched. Germline-derived CDR1 and CDR2 are LGHDT and YNNKEL (reference sequence). This CDR3 has 17 residues. The CDR3, as DNA: TGTGCCAGCAGCCACCAACCGGGACTAGGGGCGGCAGATACGCAGTATTTT. Residues: CASSHQPGLGAADTQYF.

This clonotype occurred many times. This chain joins TRBV20-1 and TRBJ2-3; possible D gene TRBD1, 6 bases. The CDR3 contains 13 residues. Germline CDR1 and CDR2: DFQATT and SNEGSKA (reference sequence). V was clipped by 7 bases and J by 4 bases, with 15 bases between them. For the CDR3, the DNA is TGCAGTGTAGAGGGGGAAGCTTCAGATACGCAGTATTTT. It specifies CSVEGEASDTQYF.

This clonotype was seen at least ten times. The J gene is TRBJ2-6, the V gene TRBV5-5; 9 positions match TRBD2. CDR1 and CDR2 from the germline V gene are SGHKS and YYEKEE (reference sequence). This CDR3 spans 15 amino acids. V lost 5 bases to trimming and J lost 3 bases; unmatched junction nucleotides: 3. The CDR3 here is CASRLAGFGANVLTF. CDR3 in DNA: TGTGCCAGCAGACTAGCGGGTTTTGGGGCCAACGTCCTGACTTTC.

This clonotype has ten or more counts. The genes are TRBV7-2 and TRBJ2-2, with D perhaps assigned TRBD1 or TRBD2 (5 bases each). V lost 2 bases and J 2 bases, leaving 9 bases between the germline ends. CDR1 SGHTA and CDR2 FQGNSA come from the germline V gene. The CDR3 is 15 residues long. The CDR3: CASSLSGHNTGELFF. CDR3 DNA: TGTGCCAGCAGCTTAAGCGGACATAACACCGGGGAGCTGTTTTTT.

Ten or more counts support this clonotype. The J gene is TRBJ1-3, the V gene TRBV18, with D hard to call. Looked up from germline, CDR1 is KGHSH and CDR2 is LQKENI. Trimming took 1 base from V and 1 from J, leaving 11 bases between them. The CDR3 runs 16 residues. CDR3 amino acids: CASSPQSPGSGNTIYF. As DNA, the CDR3 is TGTGCCAGCTCACCACAGAGTCCGGGATCTGGAAACACCATATATTTT.

This clonotype was seen repeatedly, ten times or more. The V call is TRBV7-8, the J call TRBJ2-1, with 7 positions matching TRBD1. This CDR3 contains 15 residues. The trim removed 4 bases at V and 10 bases at J, leaving 13 bases unmatched. The germline gives CDR1 SGHVS, CDR2 FQNEAQ. For the CDR3, the DNA is TGTGCCAGCAGCTCTTCCCGGACAGGCCTTGGGGAGCAGTTCTTC. The encoded protein is CASSSSRTGLGEQFF.